The 27 T cell receptor beta chains below all came from one sample that was sequenced in a study of T cell repertoires in cytomegalovirus infection (dated by TCRdb to the late 2010s). TCRdb records Illumina HiSeq 1500 as the sequencer. TCRdb reran the public reads through fastp at Q25 and MiXCR, keeping productive beta chains. Every entry covers one CDR3 protein and lists the most common genes and DNA from its rows. The sample has about 360,000 distinct CDR3 sequences on record, about a sixth of them singletons. Together, the top ten hold less than 9.5% of the sample. Sample: PBMCs. The receptor set was obtained from a human donor in good health (CMV status not recorded). Some clones in this sample may be carry-over from other donors' samples.

About this clonotype: A much larger clone is a single base away; this may be a read error. V gene TRBV12-3 or TRBV12-4 combines with J gene TRBJ2-7; tentative D call: TRBD2 (6 bases). V lost 5 bases, J lost 4 bases, and 21 bases lay in between. The CDR3 is 16 amino acids. The CDR3 protein is CASSLLARVETYEQYF. CDR3 nucleotide sequence: TGTGCCAGCAGTCTGCTAGCGAGAGTCGAGACATACGAGCAGTACTTC.

The chain combines TRBV2 with TRBJ1-3; 8 nucleotides line up with TRBD1. In germline, CDR1 is SNHLY, CDR2 FYNNEI. V shed 10 bases and J 3 bases; nucleotides not matched to a gene: 11. There are 15 residues in the CDR3. CDR3 in amino acids: CANSGGLWNGNTIYF. The CDR3, as DNA: TGTGCCAACTCAGGGGGCCTATGGAATGGAAACACCATATATTTT.

The rearrangement links TRBV7-2 to TRBJ1-5; the match to TRBD1 covers 8 bases. The CDR3 consists of 15 residues. V dropped 5 bases and J dropped 5; count of bases not matched to a gene: 8. Germline V gene data show CDR1 as SGHTA and CDR2 as FQGNSA. DNA of the CDR3: TGTGCCAGCAGCCCAACCGGGACAGGAGATCAGCCCCAGCATTTT. Amino acids: CASSPTGTGDQPQHF. Full variable domain (missing parts from reference TRBV7-2 and TRBJ1-5): GAGVSQSPSNKVTEKGKDVELRCDPISGHTALYWYRQSLGQGLEFLIYFQGNSAPDKSGLPSDRFSAERTGGSVSTLTIQRTQQEDSAVYLCASSPTGTGDQPQHFGDGTRLSIL.

The chain couples TRBV5-5 to TRBJ2-5; TRBD2 agrees at 12 bases. The CDR3 runs to 16 residues. Germline V lookup: CDR1 SGHKS, CDR2 YYEKEE (reference sequence). V shed 4 bases and J 4 bases; nucleotides not matched to a gene: 8. CDR3 bases: TGTGCCAGCAGCCCCCTTACTAGCGGGGGGCCAGAGACCCAGTACTTC. It encodes CASSPLTSGGPETQYF.

J is TRBJ2-1 and V is TRBV12-3 or TRBV12-4; no reliable D call. Between the trimmed V and J ends, which lost 4 bases and 0 bases, there was a span of 16 bases. CDR3 length: 17 residues. CDR3 in amino acids: CASSSGAWKGSYNEQFF. The CDR3 DNA reads TGTGCCAGCAGTTCCGGCGCGTGGAAGGGCTCCTACAATGAGCAGTTCTTC.

This clonotype was picked up many times. J is TRBJ1-1 and V is TRBV7-2; D is uncertain. Trimming cost V 5 bases and J 4 bases, with 14 bases left between them. This CDR3 spans 14 amino acids. Per germline, CDR1 SGHTA and CDR2 FQGNSA. The CDR3 coding sequence is TGTGCCAGCAGCACCCGGACGGGAGGCACTGAAGCTTTCTTT. Translation: CASSTRTGGTEAFF.

This clonotype was seen at least ten times. The CDR3 reads CASSLVGTNEAYEQYF. CDR3 DNA: TGTGCCAGCAGCTTAGTTGGGACAAACGAAGCCTACGAGCAGTACTTC. The chain combines TRBV7-2 with TRBJ2-7; D might be TRBD1 (6 bases). Germline assignment: CDR1 SGHTA and CDR2 FQGNSA. V gave up 1 base and J gave up 2 bases, with 15 bases separating them. This CDR3 is built from 16 residues.

This clonotype has a handful of counts. The chain joins TRBV12-3 or TRBV12-4 to TRBJ1-1; 7 bases map to TRBD1. With V trimmed by 0 bases and J by 1 base, 2 bases remained unmatched. CDR3 size: 15 residues. The CDR3 bases are TGTGCCAGCAGTTTAGCGGACAGGAAGAACACTGAAGCTTTCTTT. It yields the protein CASSLADRKNTEAFF.

This rearrangement joins TRBV10-3 to TRBJ2-1; 7 nucleotides align to TRBD2. The ends lost 0 bases at V and 5 bases at J; junction bases unmatched: 10. The CDR3 length is 17 residues. CDR1 and CDR2 (germline): ENHRY, SYGVKD. CDR3 sequence: CAISESPSLADHNEQFF. Written as DNA, the CDR3 is TGTGCCATCAGTGAGTCCCCAAGCCTAGCGGACCACAATGAGCAGTTCTTC.

This clonotype was observed many times. This chain links TRBV11-2 with TRBJ2-3, with D unclear. The CDR3 totals 13 residues. Trimming removed 4 bases from V and 5 bases from J, with 10 bases in between. Germline CDR1 and CDR2: SGHAT and FQNNGV. The CDR3 is CASSSPVGDTQYF. The CDR3 region has the DNA TGTGCCAGCAGCTCGCCCGTGGGAGATACGCAGTATTTT. Full variable domain (missing parts from reference TRBV11-2 and TRBJ2-3): EAGVAQSPRYKIIEKRQSVAFWCNPISGHATLYWYQQILGQGPKLLIQFQNNGVVDDSQLPKDRFSAERLKGVDSTLKIQPAKLEDSAVYLCASSSPVGDTQYFGPGTRLTVL.

This clonotype was found a few times. The chain links TRBV19 to TRBJ2-2; no reliable D call. The V gene lost 0 bases and the J gene lost 6 bases, with 8 bases spanning the gap. The CDR3 spans 14 residues. The germline gives CDR1 LNHDA, CDR2 SQIVND (reference sequence). CDR3 bases: TGTGCCAGTAGTATAGAGGGTCTCTCCGGGGAGCTGTTTTTT. Its translation is CASSIEGLSGELFF.

This clonotype came up many times. The chain couples TRBV7-2 to TRBJ2-1; possible D gene TRBD1, 5 bases. From germline, CDR1 is SGHTA and CDR2 FQGNSA. This CDR3 has 14 residues. V shed 2 bases and J shed 8 bases, with 13 bases lying between them. The CDR3 bases are TGTGCCAGCAGCTTAATGGGGCAGGTCTATGAGCAGTTCTTC. This translates into CASSLMGQVYEQFF.

As DNA, the CDR3 is TGTGCCAGCACCCGAGGCGGGACCGCGAACAATGAGCAGTTCTTC. It encodes CASTRGGTANNEQFF. The chain recombines TRBV2 with TRBJ2-1, with a tentative D call TRBD2 (6 bases). Deletions cut 7 bases from V and 5 bases from J, with 18 bases between. Germline V gives CDR1 SNHLY, CDR2 FYNNEI. The CDR3 runs 15 residues.

This clonotype was seen repeatedly, ten times or more. This rearrangement joins TRBV28 to TRBJ2-1, with no clear D. Germline CDR1 reads MDHEN; CDR2 reads SYDVKM. This CDR3 spans 15 amino acids. Trimming cost V 3 bases and J 9 bases, with 18 bases left between them. The CDR3 nucleotides are TGTGCCAGCAGTTTCCGGGCCCTAGGCTGGGGTGAGCAGTTCTTC. This translates into CASSFRALGWGEQFF.

The sample holds many counts of this clonotype. The V gene is TRBV19, the J gene TRBJ1-5; D is unresolved. The CDR3 length is 13 residues. Per germline, CDR1 LNHDA and CDR2 SQIVND (reference sequence). Trimming took 3 bases from V and 3 from J, leaving 6 bases between them. CDR3 residues: CASSMRINQPQHF. DNA for the CDR3: TGTGCCAGTAGTATGAGGATCAATCAGCCCCAGCATTTT.

This clonotype was counted only a few times. The chain recombines TRBV20-1 with TRBJ1-2; D unclear. Germline V gene sequence: CDR1 DFQATT, CDR2 SNEGSKA (reference sequence). This CDR3 has 11 amino acids. V dropped 3 bases and J dropped 8 bases, with 10 bases sitting between them. The CDR3 sequence is CSASFSWGYTF. The CDR3 DNA follows: TGCAGTGCTAGCTTCAGTTGGGGCTACACCTTC.

This clonotype was observed at least ten times. This sequence joins TRBV7-2 and TRBJ2-5; D is perhaps TRBD1 (6 bases). The CDR3 contains 16 residues. Germline CDR1 SGHTA, CDR2 FQGNSA. The V gene lost 5 bases and the J gene lost 1 base, with 17 bases spanning the gap. The chain's CDR3 is CASSIPPGHVQETQYF. The CDR3 nucleotides are TGTGCCAGCAGCATACCCCCGGGACACGTCCAAGAGACCCAGTACTTC.

Ten or more counts support this clonotype. Sequence at one end of the junction differs from germline and may be a read error. V is TRBV7-2 and J is TRBJ2-4, with a tentative D call TRBD1 (6 bases). The CDR3 runs 12 residues. Germline loops: CDR1 SGHTA, CDR2 FQGNSA. In DNA, the CDR3 is TGTGCCAGCAGCTTTGCACCGGGACAAACGCATTTC. Translated, it gives CASSFAPGQTHF.

This clonotype was recorded many times. The chain employs TRBV7-2 and TRBJ2-5, with 8 positions matching TRBD2. The junction had 8 bases not matched to a gene; V was cut back by 7 bases and J by 1 base. Germline lookup yields CDR1 SGHTA and CDR2 FQGNSA. This CDR3 is built from 15 residues. The CDR3 sequence: CASNIAGTSQETQYF. In nucleotides, the CDR3 is TGTGCCAGCAACATAGCGGGGACCTCCCAAGAGACCCAGTACTTC.

A single count supports this clonotype. This sequence joins TRBV9 and TRBJ1-1, with a tentative D call TRBD1 (6 bases). The CDR3 length is 14 residues. V was trimmed by 4 bases and J by 6 bases, leaving 16 bases between them. Germline V gene lookup returns CDR1 SGDLS and CDR2 YYNGEE. The CDR3 spells CASSLIQGSPEAFF. As DNA, the CDR3 is TGTGCCAGCAGCCTCATACAGGGTTCGCCTGAAGCTTTCTTT.

This chain links TRBV5-1 with TRBJ2-5, with 12 nucleotides matching TRBD2. Per germline, CDR1 SGHRS and CDR2 YFSETQ. J was trimmed by 5 bases and V by 3 bases; bases with no gene match: 5. CDR3 length: 15 residues. The CDR3 bases are TGCGCCAGCAGCTCGACTAGCGGGAGCAGGGAGACCCAGTACTTC. This encodes CASSSTSGSRETQYF.

In its sample, this clonotype was seen a few times. This sequence joins TRBV6-4 and TRBJ2-1; the match to TRBD2 covers 11 bases. This CDR3 has 17 amino acids. J lost 4 bases, V lost 4 bases, and 9 bases had no gene match. CDR1 and CDR2 (germline): MRHNA, SNTAGT. The CDR3 nucleotides are TGTGCCAGCAGTGCCCGACCGGGACTAGCGGCTTACAATGAGCAGTTCTTC. This gives the protein CASSARPGLAAYNEQFF.

This clonotype was seen a few times. J is TRBJ1-1 and V is TRBV10-3; no clear D. This CDR3 spans 13 amino acids. The V and J ends lost 0 bases and 8 bases respectively, with 10 bases between them. Germline CDR1 and CDR2: ENHRY and SYGVKD. The DNA for the CDR3 is TGTGCCATCAGTGAGTCGAGAGAAACCGAAGCTTTCTTT. This gives the protein CAISESRETEAFF.

As concerns this clonotype: It may be a read error: a sequence one base away is much more abundant. The chain combines TRBV7-2 with TRBJ1-6; 8 bases line up with TRBD1. This CDR3 contains 14 residues. Germline CDR1 and CDR2: SGHTA and FQGNSA. In DNA, the CDR3 is TGTGTCAGCAGCTTCAGTGACAGGGGTTCACCCCTCCACTTT. It encodes CVSSFSDRGSPLHF.

This chain joins TRBV2 and TRBJ1-5, with D unresolved. The CDR3 is made up of 12 amino acids. V lost 6 bases to trimming and J lost 9 bases, with 12 bases between them. Germline CDR1 and CDR2: SNHLY and FYNNEI. CDR3 DNA: TGTGCCAGCAGAATAGGAGGAACGCCCCAGCATTTT. The encoded protein is CASRIGGTPQHF.

This clonotype has ten or more counts. CDR3 sequence reads: CASSLRDGRGYTF. CDR3 bases: TGTGCCAGCAGCCTCCGGGATGGCCGGGGCTACACCTTC. The rearrangement joins TRBV7-2 to TRBJ1-2; no definite D call. Looked up from germline, CDR1 is SGHTA and CDR2 is FQGNSA. V gave up 5 bases and J gave up 8 bases, with 15 bases separating them. This CDR3 comprises 13 residues. Based on the CDR3 plus reference TRBV7-2 and TRBJ1-2, the full variable domain is GAGVSQSPSNKVTEKGKDVELRCDPISGHTALYWYRQSLGQGLEFLIYFQGNSAPDKSGLPSDRFSAERTGGSVSTLTIQRTQQEDSAVYLCASSLRDGRGYTFGSGTRLTVV.

This clonotype was recorded at least ten times. The chain is built from TRBV7-2 and TRBJ2-5; possibly TRBD1 for D (5 bases). This CDR3 has 14 amino acids. Germline V gives CDR1 SGHTA, CDR2 FQGNSA. Trimming stripped 8 bases from V and 5 bases from J, with 18 bases between. The CDR3 DNA follows: TGTGCCAGCGGGGCCGCCCACCCAGTCGAGACCCAGTACTTC. It yields the protein CASGAAHPVETQYF.